The clone carrying this TCR beta chain was observed a few times. Sample-barcoded 5' priming and a J-beta primer mix drove a second PCR of roughly 6 to 12 cycles. TCRdb used MiXCR to reprocess the 5' RACE reads, holding one entry per CDR3 protein. The table has over 550,000 distinct CDR3 sequences, 25% to 30% seen once. This sample is part of a study of blood T cells in healthy people across ages. The CDR3 is 15 amino acids. V was cut by 5 bases and J by 5 bases, with 13 bases left in between. The germline V gene encodes CDR1 SNHLY and CDR2 FYNNEI. Sequenced input: blood. The sequence derives from a woman of 80 years or more in good health. The chain carries TRBV2 and TRBJ1-6, with D possibly matching TRBD1 (5 bases). In DNA form, the CDR3 reads TGTGCCAGCAGTCCAGGGAGGGTCAATAATTCACCCCTCCACTTT. Translating gives CASSPGRVNNSPLHF.